The sequence of this T cell receptor (beta chain) was determined in a study of cytomegalovirus exposure and HLA in healthy donors. Study-wide findings and caveats: Being indistinguishable, some V segments were excluded, TRBV6-2 and TRBV6-3 among them.

With regard to this clone: Antigen specificity is unknown.

PCR primers comprised 60 Vbeta and 13 Jbeta primers. Assay: immunoSEQ multiplex PCR; the TCRdb copy retains only in-frame clones and omits some. Among almost 200,000 clones listed, about 76% were seen once. V gave up 6 bases and J gave up 0 bases, with 8 bases separating them. The germline V gene encodes CDR1 KGHSH and CDR2 LQKENI. The CDR3 has 14 amino acids. The gene calls are TRBV18 and TRBJ1-4, with D possibly TRBD1 on 5 matching bases. The sequence came from a male donor in good health and CMV-seropositive. The sample was PBMCs. The CDR3 DNA is TGTGCCAGCTCTCTCAGGGCAACTAATGAAAAACTGTTTTTT. It translates to CASSLRATNEKLFF.